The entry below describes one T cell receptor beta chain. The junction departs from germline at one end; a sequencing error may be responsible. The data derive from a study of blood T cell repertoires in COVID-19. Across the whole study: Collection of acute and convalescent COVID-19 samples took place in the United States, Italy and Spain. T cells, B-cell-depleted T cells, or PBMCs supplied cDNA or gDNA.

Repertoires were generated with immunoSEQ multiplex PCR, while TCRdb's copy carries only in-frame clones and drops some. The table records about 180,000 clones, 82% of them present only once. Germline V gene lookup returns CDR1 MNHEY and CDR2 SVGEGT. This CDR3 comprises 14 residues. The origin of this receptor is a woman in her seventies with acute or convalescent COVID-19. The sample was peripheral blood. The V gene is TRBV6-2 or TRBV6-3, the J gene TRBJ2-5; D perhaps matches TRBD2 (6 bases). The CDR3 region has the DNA TGTGCCAGCAGTGACTCCGGGACTGCGGAGACCCAGTACTTC. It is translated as CASSDSGTAETQYF.